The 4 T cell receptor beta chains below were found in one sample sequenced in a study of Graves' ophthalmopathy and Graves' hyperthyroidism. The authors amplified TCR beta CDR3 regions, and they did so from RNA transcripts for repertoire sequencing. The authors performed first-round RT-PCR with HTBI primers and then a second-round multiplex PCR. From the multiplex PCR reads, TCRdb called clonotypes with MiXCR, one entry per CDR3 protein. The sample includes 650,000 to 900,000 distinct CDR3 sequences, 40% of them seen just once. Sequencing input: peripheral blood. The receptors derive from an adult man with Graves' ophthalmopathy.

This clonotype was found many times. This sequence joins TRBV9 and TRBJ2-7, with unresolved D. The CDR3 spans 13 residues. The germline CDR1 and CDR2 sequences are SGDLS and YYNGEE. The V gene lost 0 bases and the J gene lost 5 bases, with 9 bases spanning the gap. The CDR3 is CASSVEPTDEQYF. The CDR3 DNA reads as TGTGCCAGCAGCGTAGAACCAACCGACGAGCAGTACTTC.

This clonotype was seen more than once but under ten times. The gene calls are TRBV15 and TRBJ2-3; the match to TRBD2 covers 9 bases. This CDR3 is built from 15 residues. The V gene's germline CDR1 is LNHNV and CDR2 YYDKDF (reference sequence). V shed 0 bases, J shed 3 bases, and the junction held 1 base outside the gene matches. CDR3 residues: CATSRDAGGTDTQYF. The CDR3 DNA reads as TGTGCCACCAGCAGAGATGCGGGAGGGACAGATACGCAGTATTTT.

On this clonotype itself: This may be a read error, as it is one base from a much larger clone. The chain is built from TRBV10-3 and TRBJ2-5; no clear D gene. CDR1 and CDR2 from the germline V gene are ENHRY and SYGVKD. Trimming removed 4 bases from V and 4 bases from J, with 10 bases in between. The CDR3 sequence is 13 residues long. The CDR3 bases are TGTGCCATCAGTGGTTGCTCGGGAGAGACCCAGTACTTC. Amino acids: CAISGCSGETQYF.

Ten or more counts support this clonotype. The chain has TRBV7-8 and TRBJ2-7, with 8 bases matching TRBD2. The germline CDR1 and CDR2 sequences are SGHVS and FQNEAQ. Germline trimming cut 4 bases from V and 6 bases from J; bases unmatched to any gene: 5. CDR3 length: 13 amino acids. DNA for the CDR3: TGTGCCAGCAGCTCCGGGACTAGTTCCGAGCAGTACTTC. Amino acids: CASSSGTSSEQYF.